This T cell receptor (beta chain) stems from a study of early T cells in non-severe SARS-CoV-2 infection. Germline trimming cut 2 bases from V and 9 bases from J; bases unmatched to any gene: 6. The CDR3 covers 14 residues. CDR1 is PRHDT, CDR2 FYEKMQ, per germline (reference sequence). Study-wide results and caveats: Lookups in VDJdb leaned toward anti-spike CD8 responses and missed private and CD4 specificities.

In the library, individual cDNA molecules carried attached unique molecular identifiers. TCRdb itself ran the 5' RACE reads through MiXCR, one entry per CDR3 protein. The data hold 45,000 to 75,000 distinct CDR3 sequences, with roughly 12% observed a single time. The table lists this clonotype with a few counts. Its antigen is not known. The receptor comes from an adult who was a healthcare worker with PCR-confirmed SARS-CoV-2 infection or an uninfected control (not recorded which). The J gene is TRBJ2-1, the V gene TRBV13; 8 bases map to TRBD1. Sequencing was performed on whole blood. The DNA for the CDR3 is TGTGCCAGCAGCTTACAGGACAGGGTCAGTGAGCAGTTCTTC. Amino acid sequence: CASSLQDRVSEQFF.